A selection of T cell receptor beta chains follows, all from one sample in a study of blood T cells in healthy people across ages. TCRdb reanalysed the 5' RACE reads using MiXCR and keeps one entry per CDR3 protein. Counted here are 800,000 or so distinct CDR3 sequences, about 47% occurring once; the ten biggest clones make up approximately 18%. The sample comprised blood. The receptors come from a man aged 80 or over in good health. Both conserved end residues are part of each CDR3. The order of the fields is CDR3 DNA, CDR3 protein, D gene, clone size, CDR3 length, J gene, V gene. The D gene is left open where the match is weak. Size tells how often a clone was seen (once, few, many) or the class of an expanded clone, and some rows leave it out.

DNA: TGTGCCAGCAGCTTAGTTGGCCAGGGACTAAGTGACGAGCAGTACTTC
CDR3: CASSLVGQGLSDEQYF
D: TRBD2
size: -
length: 16
J: TRBJ2-7
V: TRBV7-9

DNA: TGTGCCACCAGCATCCCCCGGGGGGGCCACAATGAGCAGTTCTTC
CDR3: CATSIPRGGHNEQFF
D: TRBD2
size: few
length: 15
J: TRBJ2-1
V: TRBV15

DNA: TGTGCCAGCAGTTTATATCGGGACAGGGTAACGGGCACTGAAGCTTTCTTT
CDR3: CASSLYRDRVTGTEAFF
D: TRBD1
size: -
length: 17
J: TRBJ1-1
V: TRBV12-3/TRBV12-4

DNA: TGTGCCAGCAGCCACCTGGGATCACCCCTCCACTTT
CDR3: CASSHLGSPLHF
D: -
size: few
length: 12
J: TRBJ1-6
V: TRBV6-5

DNA: TGTGCCAGCAGGGAACAGGGGTGGTACAATGAGCAGTTCTTC
CDR3: CASREQGWYNEQFF
D: TRBD1
size: few
length: 14
J: TRBJ2-1
V: TRBV6-5

DNA: TGTGCCAGCAGCCCACACAGACTGGGGGAATTAGCCAAAAACATTCAGTACTTC
CDR3: CASSPHRLGELAKNIQYF
D: -
size: -
length: 18
J: TRBJ2-4
V: TRBV5-4

DNA: TGCGCCAGCAGCTTGGAAGGGACTAGCGCGAGCACAGATACGCAGTATTTT
CDR3: CASSLEGTSASTDTQYF
D: TRBD2
size: -
length: 17
J: TRBJ2-3
V: TRBV5-1

DNA: TGTGCCAGCAGCCTGGGACAGGGGGTTCGAGAGACCCAGTACTTC
CDR3: CASSLGQGVRETQYF
D: TRBD1
size: few
length: 15
J: TRBJ2-5
V: TRBV12-3/TRBV12-4

DNA: TGTGCCACCCTGGGGACTAGCAACACCGGGGAGCTGTTTTTT
CDR3: CATLGTSNTGELFF
D: TRBD2
size: -
length: 14
J: TRBJ2-2
V: TRBV10-3

DNA: TGCGCCAGCAGTGGAAGACAGGGGATCTATGGCTACACCTTC
CDR3: CASSGRQGIYGYTF
D: TRBD1
size: -
length: 14
J: TRBJ1-2
V: TRBV10-2

DNA: TGTGCCAGCATTTCCGTGAGGAACCAAGAGACCCAGTACTTC
CDR3: CASISVRNQETQYF
D: -
size: -
length: 14
J: TRBJ2-5
V: TRBV6-1

DNA: TGCAGCGTTGGTAGCGGGAGGTGGGATGAGCAGTTCTTC
CDR3: CSVGSGRWDEQFF
D: TRBD2
size: many
length: 13
J: TRBJ2-1
V: TRBV29-1

DNA: TGTGCCACCAGCAGACTTCCCGAGGGTGGGAGCACAGATACGCAGTATTTT
CDR3: CATSRLPEGGSTDTQYF
D: -
size: -
length: 17
J: TRBJ2-3
V: TRBV15

DNA: TGCAGTGCTAGAGATAAGGGAGCCCCTAGCGGGACATACAATGAGCAGTTCTTC
CDR3: CSARDKGAPSGTYNEQFF
D: TRBD2
size: -
length: 18
J: TRBJ2-1
V: TRBV20-1

DNA: TGTGCCAGCACACCGGGGAGCTCCTATAATTCACCCCTCCACTTT
CDR3: CASTPGSSYNSPLHF
D: -
size: many
length: 15
J: TRBJ1-6
V: TRBV7-8

DNA: TGTGCCAGCAGCTTCATGTACGAGCAGTACTTC
CDR3: CASSFMYEQYF
D: -
size: -
length: 11
J: TRBJ2-7
V: TRBV7-2

DNA: TGTGCCAGCAGTCCCGGGACACTAGCGGGAGAGACCCAGTACTTC
CDR3: CASSPGTLAGETQYF
D: TRBD2
size: few
length: 15
J: TRBJ2-5
V: TRBV12-3/TRBV12-4

DNA: TGTGCCAGCGGCTTAACAGGTGAAGCTTTCTTT
CDR3: CASGLTGEAFF
D: -
size: -
length: 11
J: TRBJ1-1
V: TRBV7-9

DNA: TGTGCCATCAGTGAGAGAGATAGGGAGCAGTTCTTC
CDR3: CAISERDREQFF
D: -
size: -
length: 12
J: TRBJ2-1
V: TRBV10-3

DNA: TGTGCCACCAGCAGAGATCAAAGCGGCGAGACCCAGTACTTC
CDR3: CATSRDQSGETQYF
D: -
size: -
length: 14
J: TRBJ2-5
V: TRBV15

DNA: TGTGCCAGCAGTGCAGGCTCCTATGGCTACACCTTC
CDR3: CASSAGSYGYTF
D: -
size: -
length: 12
J: TRBJ1-2
V: TRBV25-1

DNA: TGCGCCAGCAGCCAAGCCCCAGGGTCGACCAAAAACATTCAGTACTTC
CDR3: CASSQAPGSTKNIQYF
D: -
size: medium-sized
length: 16
J: TRBJ2-4
V: TRBV4-3

DNA: TGTGCCAGCAGTTGGACTAGGGCCTACAATGAGCAGTACTTC
CDR3: CASSWTRAYNEQYF
D: TRBD2
size: -
length: 14
J: TRBJ2-7
V: TRBV7-2

DNA: TGTGCCAGCAGCTTGGCCTTCGGGGACCTCTACGAGCAGTACTTC
CDR3: CASSLAFGDLYEQYF
D: -
size: -
length: 15
J: TRBJ2-7
V: TRBV7-9

DNA: TGTGCCAACATCCCATCGGGGGACAGGGGCACCTACGAGCAGTACTTC
CDR3: CANIPSGDRGTYEQYF
D: TRBD1
size: -
length: 16
J: TRBJ2-7
V: TRBV28

DNA: TGCAGCGTTCGAGAGATCTCCTACAATGAGCAGTTCTTC
CDR3: CSVREISYNEQFF
D: -
size: -
length: 13
J: TRBJ2-1
V: TRBV29-1

DNA: TGTGCCAGCAGCCGCCCGGGGGGCCGTGATACGCAGTATTTT
CDR3: CASSRPGGRDTQYF
D: -
size: once
length: 14
J: TRBJ2-3
V: TRBV7-2

DNA: TGTGCCAGCAGTGGTACCGAACGAAGGTACCAGTTCTTC
CDR3: CASSGTERRYQFF
D: -
size: -
length: 13
J: TRBJ2-1
V: TRBV12-3/TRBV12-4

DNA: TGCAGCGGGGTGAATGGGCTGGGGGGAGAGACCCAGTACTTC
CDR3: CSGVNGLGGETQYF
D: -
size: -
length: 14
J: TRBJ2-5
V: TRBV29-1

DNA: TGTGCCAGCAGTTTGGGGGGGGCAGGATCCTACAATGAGCAGTTCTTC
CDR3: CASSLGGAGSYNEQFF
D: -
size: -
length: 16
J: TRBJ2-1
V: TRBV27

DNA: TGCAGTGCCCAAACCGGGACAGGGGGCGACGAGCAGTACTTC
CDR3: CSAQTGTGGDEQYF
D: TRBD1
size: few
length: 14
J: TRBJ2-7
V: TRBV20-1

DNA: TGTGCCAGCAGTGAACTGCCTAGCGGAAAAGGATCCTACAATGAGCAGTTCTTC
CDR3: CASSELPSGKGSYNEQFF
D: TRBD2
size: -
length: 18
J: TRBJ2-1
V: TRBV2

DNA: TGCGCCAGCAGCTTAGGGGGACAGCAGCACGAGCAGTACTTC
CDR3: CASSLGGQQHEQYF
D: TRBD1
size: many
length: 14
J: TRBJ2-7
V: TRBV5-1

DNA: TGTGCCAGCAGTTTATCCCGGGACAGGGGGTCGGTAAAGGATGAAAAACTGTTTTTT
CDR3: CASSLSRDRGSVKDEKLFF
D: TRBD1
size: few
length: 19
J: TRBJ1-4
V: TRBV28

DNA: TGTGCCAGCAGCCAAGGGGCCGGGACTAACTATGGCTACACCTTC
CDR3: CASSQGAGTNYGYTF
D: -
size: -
length: 15
J: TRBJ1-2
V: TRBV4-2

DNA: TGTGCCAGCAGCGCTACTAGCGGGAATACCTACGAGCAGTACTTC
CDR3: CASSATSGNTYEQYF
D: TRBD2
size: -
length: 15
J: TRBJ2-7
V: TRBV5-5

DNA: TGTGCCAGCAGCTTGGGACTAGCGGACCACAATGAGCAGTTCTTC
CDR3: CASSLGLADHNEQFF
D: TRBD2
size: -
length: 15
J: TRBJ2-1
V: TRBV5-4

DNA: TGTGCCAGCAGGCCCCTGGGACTAGCGAATAATGAGCAGTTCTTC
CDR3: CASRPLGLANNEQFF
D: TRBD2
size: -
length: 15
J: TRBJ2-1
V: TRBV7-2